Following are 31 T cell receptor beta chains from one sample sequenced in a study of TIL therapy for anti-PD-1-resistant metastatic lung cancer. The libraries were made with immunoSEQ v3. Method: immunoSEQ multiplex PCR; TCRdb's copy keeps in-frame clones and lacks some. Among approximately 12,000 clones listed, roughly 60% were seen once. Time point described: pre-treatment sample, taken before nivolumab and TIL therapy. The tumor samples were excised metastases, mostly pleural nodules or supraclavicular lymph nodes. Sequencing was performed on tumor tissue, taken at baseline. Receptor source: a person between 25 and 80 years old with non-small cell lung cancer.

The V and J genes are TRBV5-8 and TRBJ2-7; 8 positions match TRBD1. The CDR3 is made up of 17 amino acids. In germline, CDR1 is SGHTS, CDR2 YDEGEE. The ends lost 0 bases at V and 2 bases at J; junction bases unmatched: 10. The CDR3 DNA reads TGTGCCAGCAGCTTGGCCAGGGGGCCTGGTCGGGCCTACGAGCAGTACTTC. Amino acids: CASSLARGPGRAYEQYF.

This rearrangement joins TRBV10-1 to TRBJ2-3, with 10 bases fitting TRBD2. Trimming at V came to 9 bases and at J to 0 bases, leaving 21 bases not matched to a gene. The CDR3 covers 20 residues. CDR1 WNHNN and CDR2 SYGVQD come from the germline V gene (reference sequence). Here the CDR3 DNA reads TGCGCCAGTACGACGGCCTCACCGGGACTAGCGCCTCTTAGCACAGATACGCAGTATTTT. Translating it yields CASTTASPGLAPLSTDTQYF.

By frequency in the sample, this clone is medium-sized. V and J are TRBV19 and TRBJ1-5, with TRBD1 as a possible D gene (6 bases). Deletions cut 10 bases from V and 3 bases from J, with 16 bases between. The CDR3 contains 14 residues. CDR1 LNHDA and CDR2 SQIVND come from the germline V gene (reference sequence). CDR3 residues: CATTSGDPNQPQHF. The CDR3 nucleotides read TGTGCCACCACCTCAGGGGACCCCAATCAGCCCCAGCATTTT.

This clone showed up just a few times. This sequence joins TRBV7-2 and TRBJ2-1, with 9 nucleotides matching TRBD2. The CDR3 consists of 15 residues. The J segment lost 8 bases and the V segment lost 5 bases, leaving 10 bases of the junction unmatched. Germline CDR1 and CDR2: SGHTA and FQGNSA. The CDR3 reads CASSPTGTSNDEQFF. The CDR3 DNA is TGTGCCAGCAGCCCAACCGGGACTAGCAATGATGAGCAGTTCTTC.

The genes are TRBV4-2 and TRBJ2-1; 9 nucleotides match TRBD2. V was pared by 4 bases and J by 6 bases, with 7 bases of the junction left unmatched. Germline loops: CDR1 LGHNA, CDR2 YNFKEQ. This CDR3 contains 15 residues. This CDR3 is CASSRSSGSTNEQFF. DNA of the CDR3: TGTGCCAGCAGCCGGAGTAGCGGGAGTACCAATGAGCAGTTCTTC.

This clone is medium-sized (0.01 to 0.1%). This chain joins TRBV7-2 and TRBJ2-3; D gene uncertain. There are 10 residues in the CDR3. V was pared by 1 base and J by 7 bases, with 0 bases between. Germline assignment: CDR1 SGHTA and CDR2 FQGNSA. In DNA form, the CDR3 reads TGTGCCAGCAGCTTAGATACGCAGTATTTT. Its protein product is CASSLDTQYF.

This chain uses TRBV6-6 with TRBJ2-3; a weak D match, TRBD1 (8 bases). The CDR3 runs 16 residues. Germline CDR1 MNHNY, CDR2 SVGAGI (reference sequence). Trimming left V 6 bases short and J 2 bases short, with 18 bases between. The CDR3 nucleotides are TGTGCCAGCAGCTCCAGGGGGCTAGCGGACACAGATACGCAGTATTTT. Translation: CASSSRGLADTDTQYF.

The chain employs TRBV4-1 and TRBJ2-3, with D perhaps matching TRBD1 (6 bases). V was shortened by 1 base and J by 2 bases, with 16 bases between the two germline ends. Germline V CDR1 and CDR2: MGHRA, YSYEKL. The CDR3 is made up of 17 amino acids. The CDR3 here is CASSQGRGQTNTDTQYF. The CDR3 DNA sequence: TGCGCCAGCAGCCAAGGGAGAGGACAGACCAACACAGATACGCAGTATTTT.

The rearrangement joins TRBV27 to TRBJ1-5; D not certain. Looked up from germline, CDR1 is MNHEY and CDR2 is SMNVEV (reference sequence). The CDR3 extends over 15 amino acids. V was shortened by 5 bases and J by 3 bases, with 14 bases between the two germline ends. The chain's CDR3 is CASSPWVGSNQPQHF. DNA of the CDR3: TGTGCCAGCAGTCCCTGGGTCGGTTCCAATCAGCCCCAGCATTTT.

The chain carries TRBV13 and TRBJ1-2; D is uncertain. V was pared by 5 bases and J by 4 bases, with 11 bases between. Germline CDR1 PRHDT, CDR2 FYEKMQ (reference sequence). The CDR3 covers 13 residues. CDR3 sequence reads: CASSPFSPYGYTF. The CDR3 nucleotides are TGTGCCAGCAGCCCGTTTTCCCCCTATGGCTACACCTTC.

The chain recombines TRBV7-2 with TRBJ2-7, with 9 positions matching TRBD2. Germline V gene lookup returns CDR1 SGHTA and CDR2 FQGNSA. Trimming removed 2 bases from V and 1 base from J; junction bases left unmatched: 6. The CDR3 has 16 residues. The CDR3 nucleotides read TGTGCCAGCAGCTTACTCTTTAGCGGGGGATCCTACGAGCAGTACTTC. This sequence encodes CASSLLFSGGSYEQYF.

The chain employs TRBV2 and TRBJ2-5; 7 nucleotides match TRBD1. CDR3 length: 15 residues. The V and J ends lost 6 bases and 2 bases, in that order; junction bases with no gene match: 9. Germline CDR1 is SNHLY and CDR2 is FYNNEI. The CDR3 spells CASSLLTGRQETQYF. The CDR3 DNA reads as TGTGCCAGCAGCCTATTGACAGGGCGACAAGAGACCCAGTACTTC.

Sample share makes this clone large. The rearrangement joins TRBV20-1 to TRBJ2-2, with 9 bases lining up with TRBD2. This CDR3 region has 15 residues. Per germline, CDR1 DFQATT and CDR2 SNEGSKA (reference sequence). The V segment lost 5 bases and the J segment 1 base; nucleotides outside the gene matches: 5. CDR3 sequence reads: CSARGLAWNTGELFF. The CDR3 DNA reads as TGCAGTGCTCGTGGACTAGCGTGGAACACCGGGGAGCTGTTTTTT.

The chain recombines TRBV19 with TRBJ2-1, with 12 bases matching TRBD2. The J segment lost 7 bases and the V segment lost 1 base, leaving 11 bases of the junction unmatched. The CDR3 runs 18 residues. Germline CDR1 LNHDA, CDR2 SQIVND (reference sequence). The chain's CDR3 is CASSIGVRGLAGMNEQFF. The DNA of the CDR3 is TGTGCCAGTAGTATAGGAGTTCGAGGACTAGCGGGGATGAATGAGCAGTTCTTC.

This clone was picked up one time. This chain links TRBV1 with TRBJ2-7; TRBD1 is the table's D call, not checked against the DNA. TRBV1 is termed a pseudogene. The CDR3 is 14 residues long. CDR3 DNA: TGCACCAGCAGTCCCGGGACAGCCTCCTACGAGCAGTACTTC. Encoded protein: CTSSPGTASYEQYF.

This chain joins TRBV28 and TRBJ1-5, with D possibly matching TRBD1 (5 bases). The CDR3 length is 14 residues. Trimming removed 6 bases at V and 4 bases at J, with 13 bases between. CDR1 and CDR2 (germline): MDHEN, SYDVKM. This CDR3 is CASSERGLNQPQHF. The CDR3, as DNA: TGTGCCAGCAGCGAGCGGGGACTTAATCAGCCCCAGCATTTT.

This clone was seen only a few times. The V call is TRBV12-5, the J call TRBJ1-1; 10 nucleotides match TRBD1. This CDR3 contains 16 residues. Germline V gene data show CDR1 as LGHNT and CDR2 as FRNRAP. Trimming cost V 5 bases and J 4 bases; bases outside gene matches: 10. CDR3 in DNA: TGTGCTAGTGGTGCAGACAGGGGGCTTTCTTCCACTGAAGCTTTCTTT. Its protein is CASGADRGLSSTEAFF.

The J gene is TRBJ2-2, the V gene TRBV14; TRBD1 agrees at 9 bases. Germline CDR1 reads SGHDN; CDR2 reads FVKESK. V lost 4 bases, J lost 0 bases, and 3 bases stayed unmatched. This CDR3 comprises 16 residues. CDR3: CASSRTGDSNTGELFF. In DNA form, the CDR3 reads TGTGCCAGCAGCCGGACAGGGGACTCGAACACCGGGGAGCTGTTTTTT. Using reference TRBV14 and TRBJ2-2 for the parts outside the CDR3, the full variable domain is EAGVTQFPSHSVIEKGQTVTLRCDPISGHDNLYWYRRVMGKEIKFLLHFVKESKQDESGMPNNRFLAERTGGTYSTLKVQPAELEDSGVYFCASSRTGDSNTGELFFGEGSRLTVL.

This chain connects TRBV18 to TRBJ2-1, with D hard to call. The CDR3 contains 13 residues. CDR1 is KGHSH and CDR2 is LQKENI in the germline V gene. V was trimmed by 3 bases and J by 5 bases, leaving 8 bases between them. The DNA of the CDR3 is TGTGCCAGCTCACCCGGCAGTCACAATGAGCAGTTCTTC. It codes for CASSPGSHNEQFF. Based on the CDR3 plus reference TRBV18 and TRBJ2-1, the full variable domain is NAGVMQNPRHLVRRRGQEARLRCSPMKGHSHVYWYRQLPEEGLKFMVYLQKENIIDESGMPKERFSAEFPKEGPSILRIQQVVRGDSAAYFCASSPGSHNEQFFGPGTRLTVL.

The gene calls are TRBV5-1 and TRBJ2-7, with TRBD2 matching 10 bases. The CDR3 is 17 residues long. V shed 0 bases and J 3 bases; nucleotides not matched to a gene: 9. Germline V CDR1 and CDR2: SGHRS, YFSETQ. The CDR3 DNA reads TGCGCCAGCAGCTTGGGTATCGCGAGCGGGGGGGTCTACGAGCAGTACTTC. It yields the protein CASSLGIASGGVYEQYF. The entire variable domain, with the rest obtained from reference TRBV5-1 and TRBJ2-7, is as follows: KAGVTQTPRYLIKTRGQQVTLSCSPISGHRSVSWYQQTPGQGLQFLFEYFSETQRNKGNFPGRFSGRQFSNSRSEMNVSTLELGDSALYLCASSLGIASGGVYEQYFGPGTRLTVT.

In nucleotides, the CDR3 is TGTGCCAGCAGATCCGCCGGCCCCTCTGGAAACACCATATATTTT. This gives the protein CASRSAGPSGNTIYF. This chain joins TRBV2 and TRBJ1-3; D gene ambiguous. Looked up from germline, CDR1 is SNHLY and CDR2 is FYNNEI. The V and J ends lost 6 bases and 0 bases respectively, with 12 bases between them. CDR3 length equals 15 residues.

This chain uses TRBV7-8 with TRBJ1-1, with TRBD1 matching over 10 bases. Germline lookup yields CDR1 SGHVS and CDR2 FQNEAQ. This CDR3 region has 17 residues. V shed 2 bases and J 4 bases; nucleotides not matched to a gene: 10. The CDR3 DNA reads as TGTGCCAGCAGCTTAAGGAGAGGAGGGACAGGGGCCACTGAAGCTTTCTTT. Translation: CASSLRRGGTGATEAFF.

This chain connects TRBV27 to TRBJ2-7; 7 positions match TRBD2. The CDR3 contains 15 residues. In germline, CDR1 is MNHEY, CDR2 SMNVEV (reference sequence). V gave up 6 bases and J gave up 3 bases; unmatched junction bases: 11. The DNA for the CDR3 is TGTGCCAGCAGGCAAGGGTTGGGGGGGGGCTACGAGCAGTACTTC. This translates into CASRQGLGGGYEQYF.

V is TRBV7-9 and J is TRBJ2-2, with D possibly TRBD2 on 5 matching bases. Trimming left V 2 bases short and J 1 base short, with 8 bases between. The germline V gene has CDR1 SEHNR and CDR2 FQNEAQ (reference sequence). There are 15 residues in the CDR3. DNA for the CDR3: TGTGCCAGCAGCTTAAGGACTGGGAACACCGGGGAGCTGTTTTTT. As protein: CASSLRTGNTGELFF.

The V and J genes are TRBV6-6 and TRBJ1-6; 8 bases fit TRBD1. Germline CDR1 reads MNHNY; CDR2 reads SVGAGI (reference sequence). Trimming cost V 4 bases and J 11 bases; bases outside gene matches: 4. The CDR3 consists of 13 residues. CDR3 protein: CASSSTGGTPLHF. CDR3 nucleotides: TGTGCCAGCAGTTCCACAGGGGGGACACCCCTCCACTTT.

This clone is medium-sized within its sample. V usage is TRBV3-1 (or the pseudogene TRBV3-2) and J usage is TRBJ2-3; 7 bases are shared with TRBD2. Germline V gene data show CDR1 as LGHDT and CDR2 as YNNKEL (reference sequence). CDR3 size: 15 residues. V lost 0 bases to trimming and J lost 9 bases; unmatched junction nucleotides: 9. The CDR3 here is CASSQDRREGGTQYF. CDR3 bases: TGTGCCAGCAGCCAAGATAGGAGGGAGGGTGGCACGCAGTATTTT.

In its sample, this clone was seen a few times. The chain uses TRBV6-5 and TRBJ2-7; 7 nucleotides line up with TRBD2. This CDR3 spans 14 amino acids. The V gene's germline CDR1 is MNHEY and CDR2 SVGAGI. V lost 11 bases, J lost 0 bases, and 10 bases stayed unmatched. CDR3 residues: CAAARGMASYEQYF. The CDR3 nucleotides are TGTGCCGCGGCGCGGGGGATGGCCTCCTACGAGCAGTACTTC.

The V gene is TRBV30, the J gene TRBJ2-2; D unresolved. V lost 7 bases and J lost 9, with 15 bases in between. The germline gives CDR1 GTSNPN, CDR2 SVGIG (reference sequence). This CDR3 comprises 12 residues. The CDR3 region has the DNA TGTGCCTTCGGACGCCAAATACGGGAGCTGTTTTTT. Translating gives CAFGRQIRELFF.

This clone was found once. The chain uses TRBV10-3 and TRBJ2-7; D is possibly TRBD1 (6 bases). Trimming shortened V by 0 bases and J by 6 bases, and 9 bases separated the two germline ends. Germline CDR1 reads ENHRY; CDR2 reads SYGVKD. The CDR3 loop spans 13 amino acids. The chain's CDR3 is CAISESNRVEQYF. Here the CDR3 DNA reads TGTGCCATCAGTGAGTCGAACAGGGTCGAGCAGTACTTC.

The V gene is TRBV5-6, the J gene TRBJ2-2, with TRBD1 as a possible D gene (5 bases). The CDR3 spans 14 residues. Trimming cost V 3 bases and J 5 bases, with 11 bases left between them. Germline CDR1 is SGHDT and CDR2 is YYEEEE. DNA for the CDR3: TGTGCCAGCAGCTCAGACAGCAAAACCGGGGAGCTGTTTTTT. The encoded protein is CASSSDSKTGELFF.

The CDR3 DNA reads TGTGCCAGCAGCCCGGGACTAGCGGGGAACACAGATACGCAGTATTTT. Its translation: CASSPGLAGNTDTQYF. The rearrangement joins TRBV4-2 to TRBJ2-3; TRBD2 matches 13 bases. This CDR3 has 16 amino acids. Germline CDR1 is LGHNA and CDR2 is YNFKEQ. V trimming: 4 bases; J trimming: 2 bases; junction bases outside the gene matches: 3.